This paragraph reports one TCR beta chain. Germline V gene sequence: CDR1 SQVTM, CDR2 ANQGSEA. CDR3 length equals 14 residues. V gave up 3 bases and J gave up 4 bases, with 16 bases separating them. Generated by immunoSEQ multiplex PCR, the TCRdb table keeps only in-frame clones and is missing some. The sample includes about 230,000 clones, 81% of them seen just once. The source of the sample is a study of blood T cell repertoires in COVID-19. Study-wide background: PBMCs, B-cell-depleted T cells, or T cells provided the cDNA or gDNA that made up the material.

This chain connects TRBV29-1 to TRBJ2-7; maybe TRBD1 (6 bases). This clonotype was sampled from a woman of 80 years or more with COVID-19, enrolled during active disease. Sequencing was performed on peripheral blood. The CDR3 nucleotides read TGCAGCGTTGATCCTGGGGGCGAGGGGTACGAGCAGTACTTC. Translation gives CSVDPGGEGYEQYF.